Here is one T cell receptor (beta chain) with its context. Germline V gene data show CDR1 as MDHEN and CDR2 as SYDVKM. The length of the CDR3 is 14 residues. Germline trimming cut 2 bases from V and 6 bases from J; bases unmatched to any gene: 3. TCRdb's copy holds only in-frame clones and misses some; the assay was immunoSEQ multiplex PCR. The data contain some 100,000 clones, around 84% of them seen just once; the ten biggest clones take up 7.9%. This sample stems from a study of blood T cell repertoires in COVID-19. The clonotype was recovered from a woman older than 75 with active or convalescent COVID-19. The sequenced sample consisted of peripheral blood. The chain has TRBV28 and TRBJ1-5, with TRBD1 identical over 8 bases. As DNA, the CDR3 is TGTGCCAGCAGTTTACAGGGGGCGGGTCAGCCCCAGCATTTT. Its translation: CASSLQGAGQPQHF. Supplemented by reference TRBV28 and TRBJ1-5, the full variable domain reads DVKVTQSSRYLVKRTGEKVFLECVQDMDHENMFWYRQDPGLGLRLIYFSYDVKMKEKGDIPEGYSVSREKKERFSLILESASTNQTSMYLCASSLQGAGQPQHFGDGTRLSIL.